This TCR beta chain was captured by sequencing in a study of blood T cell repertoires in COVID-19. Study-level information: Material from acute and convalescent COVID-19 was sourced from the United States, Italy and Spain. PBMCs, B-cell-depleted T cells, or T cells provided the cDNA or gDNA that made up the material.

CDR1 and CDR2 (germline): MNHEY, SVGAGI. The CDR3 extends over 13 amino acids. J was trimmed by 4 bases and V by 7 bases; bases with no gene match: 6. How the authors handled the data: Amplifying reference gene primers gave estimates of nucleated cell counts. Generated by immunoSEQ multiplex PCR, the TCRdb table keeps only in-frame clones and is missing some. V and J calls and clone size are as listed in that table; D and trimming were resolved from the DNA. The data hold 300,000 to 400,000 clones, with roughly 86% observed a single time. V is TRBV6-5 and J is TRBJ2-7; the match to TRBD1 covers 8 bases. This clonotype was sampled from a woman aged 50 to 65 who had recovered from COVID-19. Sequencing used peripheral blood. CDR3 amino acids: CASTERTGYEQYF. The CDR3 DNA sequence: TGTGCCAGCACCGAACGGACAGGGTACGAGCAGTACTTC.